The 23 T cell receptor beta chains in this list originate from one sample, sequenced in a study of blood T cell repertoires in COVID-19. TCRdb keeps only in-frame clones here, not all; method: immunoSEQ multiplex PCR. The sample holds approximately 330,000 clones, around 90% seen once. The source material was peripheral blood. These receptors were collected from a young man with COVID-19, enrolled during active disease.

This clone was seen a handful of times. The gene calls are TRBV7-2 and TRBJ2-1; 9 bases map to TRBD1. The CDR3 covers 15 residues. V lost 6 bases and J lost 9; bases outside the gene matches: 12. Germline V lookup: CDR1 SGHTA, CDR2 FQGNSA. DNA for the CDR3: TGTGCCAGCAGTCCCGGCCGGGACAGGGTGGGTGAGCAGTTCTTC. Translated: CASSPGRDRVGEQFF.

The chain links TRBV16 to TRBJ2-3; D is possibly TRBD2 (6 bases). This CDR3 is built from 19 residues. V was cut by 7 bases and J by 8 bases, with 34 bases left in between. The V gene's germline CDR1 is KGHSY and CDR2 FQNENV. CDR3 loop: CASTKSRETRGSPWGTQYF. Written as DNA, the CDR3 is TGTGCCAGCACCAAGAGCCGGGAGACTCGCGGGTCTCCATGGGGTACGCAGTATTTT.

CDR3 residues: CASSDGTGSNSPLHF. CDR3 coding DNA: TGTGCCAGCAGTGACGGGACAGGGTCTAATTCACCCCTCCACTTT. V usage is TRBV27 and J usage is TRBJ1-6; 9 positions agree with TRBD1. This CDR3 is built from 15 residues. CDR1 is MNHEY, CDR2 SMNVEV, per germline (reference sequence). V lost 5 bases to trimming and J lost 6 bases; unmatched junction nucleotides: 5.

J is TRBJ2-7 and V is TRBV7-6; D is possibly TRBD1 (6 bases). CDR3 size: 13 residues. Germline V gene data show CDR1 as SGHVS and CDR2 as FNYEAQ. Deletions cut 5 bases from V and 4 bases from J, with 12 bases between. The CDR3 here is CASSDGTPYEQYF. The CDR3 bases are TGTGCCAGCAGCGATGGGACACCTTACGAGCAGTACTTC.

This chain links TRBV6-5 with TRBJ2-3; D gene uncertain. The V end lost 6 bases, the J end lost 5 bases, and 18 bases lay between the germline ends. The CDR3 totals 15 residues. CDR1 MNHEY and CDR2 SVGAGI come from the germline V gene. CDR3 residues: CASSDGRTTVDTQYF. The CDR3 region has the DNA TGTGCCAGCAGCGACGGTAGAACTACTGTAGATACGCAGTATTTT.

This chain connects TRBV4-2 to TRBJ2-2; 10 positions agree with TRBD2. The CDR3 has 17 residues. The germline gives CDR1 LGHNA, CDR2 YNFKEQ. The V segment lost 4 bases and the J segment 1 base; nucleotides outside the gene matches: 6. The CDR3 region is CASSRGAGGLNTGELFF. The CDR3 DNA reads TGTGCCAGCAGCCGGGGAGCGGGAGGGCTGAACACCGGGGAGCTGTTTTTT.

The chain couples TRBV7-2 to TRBJ2-7, with 12 bases fitting TRBD2. The trim removed 4 bases at V and 3 bases at J, leaving 4 bases unmatched. Germline V CDR1 and CDR2: SGHTA, FQGNSA. This CDR3 comprises 15 residues. The CDR3 loop is CASSSLLAGGYEQYF. In DNA, the CDR3 is TGTGCCAGCAGCTCCCTACTAGCGGGGGGCTACGAGCAGTACTTC.

The rearrangement uses TRBV27 and TRBJ1-2; 10 bases are a match to TRBD1. The CDR3 totals 15 residues. Trimming at V came to 0 bases and at J to 7 bases, leaving 5 bases not matched to a gene. Germline assignment: CDR1 MNHEY and CDR2 SMNVEV (reference sequence). This chain's CDR3 is CASSLSTGTGVGYTF. CDR3 sequence (DNA): TGTGCCAGCAGTTTATCGACCGGGACAGGGGTTGGCTACACCTTC.

The V gene is TRBV29-1, the J gene TRBJ1-6; 7 nucleotides agree with TRBD1. Germline values: CDR1 SQVTM, CDR2 ANQGSEA. After removal of 7 bases from V and 5 bases from J, the junction contained 5 bases not matched to a gene. The CDR3 is 13 amino acids. DNA of the CDR3: TGCAGCGCATCCGGGACAGATAATTCACCCCTCCACTTT. It is translated as CSASGTDNSPLHF.

This chain uses TRBV29-1 with TRBJ2-7, with 12 positions matching TRBD2. CDR3 length equals 15 residues. The trim removed 0 bases at V and 2 bases at J, leaving 2 bases unmatched. Germline CDR1 reads SQVTM; CDR2 reads ANQGSEA. CDR3 nucleotides: TGCAGCGTTGAAGATCCTAGCGGGAGGGCCTACGAGCAGTACTTC. It codes for CSVEDPSGRAYEQYF.

This clone was observed a single time. This chain links TRBV10-1 with TRBJ2-5; 9 bases are a match to TRBD2. J lost 5 bases, V lost 6 bases, and 4 bases had no gene match. In germline, CDR1 is WNHNN, CDR2 SYGVQD (reference sequence). The CDR3 runs 13 residues. CDR3: CASSPSGVETQYF. In DNA form, the CDR3 reads TGCGCCAGCAGCCCTAGCGGGGTGGAGACCCAGTACTTC.

This chain uses TRBV7-6 with TRBJ2-5; tentatively, D is TRBD1 (6 bases). Trimming cost V 5 bases and J 3 bases, with 16 bases left between them. CDR1 is SGHVS, CDR2 FNYEAQ, per germline. The CDR3 sequence is 15 residues long. CDR3 nucleotides: TGTGCCAGCAGCGCCTACAGGGCGGTAGAAGAGACCCAGTACTTC. It translates to CASSAYRAVEETQYF.

V is TRBV27 and J is TRBJ1-2; 7 nucleotides match TRBD1. Germline V gives CDR1 MNHEY, CDR2 SMNVEV (reference sequence). V shed 2 bases, J shed 4 bases, and the junction held 7 bases outside the gene matches. The CDR3 length is 15 residues. This chain's CDR3 is CASSLRGPAPYGYTF. The CDR3 DNA reads as TGTGCCAGCAGTTTAAGGGGGCCGGCCCCCTATGGCTACACCTTC.

The genes are TRBV24-1 and TRBJ2-5; the D gene is possibly TRBD1 (5 bases). This CDR3 has 12 amino acids. Between the trimmed V and J ends, which lost 7 bases and 6 bases, there was a span of 11 bases. The germline CDR1 and CDR2 sequences are KGHDR and SFDVKD. CDR3 bases: TGTGCCACCAGCGAGACAGCTCAGACCCAGTACTTC. Its translation: CATSETAQTQYF.

The chain employs TRBV18 and TRBJ1-5; 8 bases fit TRBD1. The CDR3 length is 19 residues. Per the germline V gene, CDR1 is KGHSH and CDR2 is LQKENI. Trimming cost V 6 bases and J 4 bases; bases outside gene matches: 20. DNA of the CDR3: TGTGCCAGCTCTAATAATGCCCTAGGACAGGGAGGTCAGAATCAGCCCCAGCATTTT. Its protein product is CASSNNALGQGGQNQPQHF.

The V gene is TRBV10-3, the J gene TRBJ1-6, with TRBD1 identical over 7 bases. This CDR3 comprises 16 residues. V lost 1 base and J lost 12; bases outside the gene matches: 12. From germline, CDR1 is ENHRY and CDR2 SYGVKD. CDR3 region: CAISEYSDRTGIPLHF. CDR3 bases: TGTGCCATCAGTGAGTACTCGGACAGGACCGGGATACCCCTCCACTTT.

This clone has only one observation. This sequence joins TRBV5-1 and TRBJ1-5; 8 positions match TRBD1. The CDR3 is 17 residues long. The germline V gene encodes CDR1 SGHRS and CDR2 YFSETQ. V shed 3 bases, J shed 2 bases, and the junction held 10 bases outside the gene matches. For the CDR3, the DNA is TGCGCCAGCAGCTCCGAGCCTACAGGGGGGCGCAATCAGCCCCAGCATTTT. Translation gives CASSSEPTGGRNQPQHF.

The CDR3 DNA reads as TGTGCCAGCTCACCACCAGGAATAGGGGCCTACGAGCAGTACTTC. Its translation is CASSPPGIGAYEQYF. This chain connects TRBV18 to TRBJ2-7; D is possibly TRBD1 (5 bases). Germline V gives CDR1 KGHSH, CDR2 LQKENI. Trimming cost V 0 bases and J 2 bases, with 11 bases left between them. The CDR3 length is 15 residues.

A single count supports this clone. The J gene is TRBJ1-2, the V gene TRBV19, with TRBD1 matching 7 bases. The germline V gene encodes CDR1 LNHDA and CDR2 SQIVND (reference sequence). The CDR3 consists of 16 residues. Trimming took 6 bases from V and 4 from J; bases not matched to a gene: 14. The CDR3: CASSTKGPGTVYGYTF. CDR3 coding DNA: TGTGCCAGTAGCACCAAAGGTCCGGGGACAGTCTATGGCTACACCTTC.

This rearrangement joins TRBV28 to TRBJ1-2; D not resolved. Germline values: CDR1 MDHEN, CDR2 SYDVKM. The CDR3 loop spans 12 amino acids. Trimming removed 4 bases at V and 8 bases at J, with 11 bases between. The CDR3 is CASSYSGNGYTF. In DNA, the CDR3 is TGTGCCAGCAGTTATTCAGGCAACGGCTACACCTTC.

The V call is TRBV28, the J call TRBJ2-5; 11 positions agree with TRBD2. The CDR3 is 16 amino acids. With 1 base clipped from V and 3 bases from J, the junction kept 4 bases outside the gene matches. The germline V gene has CDR1 MDHEN and CDR2 SYDVKM. The CDR3 bases are TGTGCCAGCAGTTTATTAGCGGGGGGGCCTAAAGAGACCCAGTACTTC. Amino acids: CASSLLAGGPKETQYF.

This clone was seen only a few times. Here the CDR3 reads CAIRPRQGVNGYTF. The CDR3 coding sequence is TGTGCCATCAGGCCGAGACAGGGGGTTAATGGCTACACCTTC. The chain couples TRBV10-3 to TRBJ1-2; 9 bases agree with TRBD1. Looked up from germline, CDR1 is ENHRY and CDR2 is SYGVKD. The CDR3 contains 14 residues. Trimming removed 6 bases from V and 6 bases from J; junction bases left unmatched: 8.

The chain employs TRBV6-4 and TRBJ2-3, with 11 bases matching TRBD2. Germline CDR1 and CDR2: MRHNA and SNTAGT. V lost 0 bases to trimming and J lost 3 bases; unmatched junction nucleotides: 11. The CDR3 covers 19 residues. CDR3 DNA: TGTGCCAGCAGTGACTCGCACCCCGATAGCGGGAGGGAAACAGATACGCAGTATTTT. Translated: CASSDSHPDSGRETDTQYF.